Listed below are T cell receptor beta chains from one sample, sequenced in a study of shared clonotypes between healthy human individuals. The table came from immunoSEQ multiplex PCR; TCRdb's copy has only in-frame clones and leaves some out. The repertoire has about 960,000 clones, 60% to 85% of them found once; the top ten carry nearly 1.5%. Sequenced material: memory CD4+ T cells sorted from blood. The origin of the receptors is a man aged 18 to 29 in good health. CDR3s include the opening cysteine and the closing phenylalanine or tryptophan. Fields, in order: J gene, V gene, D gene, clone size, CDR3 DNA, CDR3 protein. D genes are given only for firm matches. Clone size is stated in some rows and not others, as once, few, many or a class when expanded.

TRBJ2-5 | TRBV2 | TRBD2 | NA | TGTGCCAGCGGTATTCTAGCGGGAAAAGAGACCCAGTACTTC | CASGILAGKETQYF
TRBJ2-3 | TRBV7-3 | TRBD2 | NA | TGTGCCAGCAGCCTTAGCGGGGGGGCTCGAGATACGCAGTATTTT | CASSLSGGARDTQYF
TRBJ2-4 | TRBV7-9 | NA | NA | TGTGCCAGCAGCCCTTCGGCGGTATCCAAAAACATTCAGTACTTC | CASSPSAVSKNIQYF
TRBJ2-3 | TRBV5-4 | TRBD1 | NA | TGTGCCAGCAAAAAGGGGGACAGGGGGCTAGATACGCAGTATTTT | CASKKGDRGLDTQYF
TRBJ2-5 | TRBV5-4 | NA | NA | TGTGCCAGCAGCTTGAAGGGGGGCCTCGAGACCCAGTACTTC | CASSLKGGLETQYF
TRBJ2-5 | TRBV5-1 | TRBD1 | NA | TGCGCCAGCAGCCTGACCCGACAGGGTTTAGAGACCCAGTACTTC | CASSLTRQGLETQYF
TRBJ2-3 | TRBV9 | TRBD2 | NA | TGTGCCAGCAGCGTCTCTAGCGGGATGAGCACAGATACGCAGTATTTT | CASSVSSGMSTDTQYF
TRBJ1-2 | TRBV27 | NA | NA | TGTGCCAGCAGTTTAGGTAGAAACCTTAACTATGGCTACACCTTC | CASSLGRNLNYGYTF
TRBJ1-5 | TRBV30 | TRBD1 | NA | TGTGCCTGGAGTATGGGACAGGCCAGGCAGCCCCAGCATTTT | CAWSMGQARQPQHF
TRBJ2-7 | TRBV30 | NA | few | TGTGCCTCCACATCTTCCCCATCTTACGTGCAGTACTTC | CASTSSPSYVQYF
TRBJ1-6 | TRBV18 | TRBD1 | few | TGTGCCAGCTCACTTGGGACAGGGCAATCACCCCTCCACTTT | CASSLGTGQSPLHF
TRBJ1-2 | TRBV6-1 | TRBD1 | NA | TGTGCCAGCAGTGATGGGACAGGGGTGAGCGGCTACACCTTC | CASSDGTGVSGYTF
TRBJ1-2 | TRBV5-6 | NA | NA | TGTGCCAGCAGCGCCCTTGGGGGGGGCGGATACTATGGCTACACCTTC | CASSALGGGGYYGYTF
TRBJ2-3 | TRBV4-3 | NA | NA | TGCGCCAGCAGCCAAGGGCGACGGAGCGGGACACCTTCCCCCCCAGATACGCAGTATTTT | CASSQGRRSGTPSPPDTQYF
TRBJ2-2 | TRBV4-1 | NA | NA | TGCGCCAGCAGCCAAGAACACTGGAACACCGGGGAGCTGTTTTTT | CASSQEHWNTGELFF
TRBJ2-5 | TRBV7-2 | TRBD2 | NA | TGTGCCAGCAGCTTACGGTTCCGGACTAGCGGAGATGAAGAGACCCAGTACTTC | CASSLRFRTSGDEETQYF
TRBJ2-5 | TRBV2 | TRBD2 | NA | TGTGCCAGCAGTGAAATCACTAGCGGGGGCAAGACCCAGTACTTC | CASSEITSGGKTQYF
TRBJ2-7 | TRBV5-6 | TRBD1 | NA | TGTGCCAGCAGCTTGGTACAGGGGGCGCAGGCCGAGCAGTACTTC | CASSLVQGAQAEQYF
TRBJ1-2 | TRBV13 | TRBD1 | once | TGTGCCAGCCGATCTTCCGGGACAGGGAACTATGGCTACACCTTC | CASRSSGTGNYGYTF
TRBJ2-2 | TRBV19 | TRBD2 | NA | TGTGCCAGTAGCGGACTAGCGGGGGGCCTATTCACCGGGGAGCTGTTTTTT | CASSGLAGGLFTGELFF
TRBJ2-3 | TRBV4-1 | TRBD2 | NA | TGCGCCAGTACCGGACTAGCGGGAGGTAGAGGCACAGATACGCAGTATTTT | CASTGLAGGRGTDTQYF
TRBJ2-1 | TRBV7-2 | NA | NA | TGTGCCAGCAGCTTAATATACGGAACCTACAATGAGCAGTTCTTC | CASSLIYGTYNEQFF
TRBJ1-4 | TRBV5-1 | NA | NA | TGCGCCAGCACAATGGGAGCGGGGGTCAGGGACGAAAAACTGTTTTTT | CASTMGAGVRDEKLFF
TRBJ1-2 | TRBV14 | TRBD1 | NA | TGTGCCAGCAGCCAGGACAGGGTCTCTGAGGGCTACACCTTC | CASSQDRVSEGYTF
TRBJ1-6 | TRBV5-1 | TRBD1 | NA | TGCGCCAGCAGCAAGGGACAGGGTAATTCACCCCTCCACTTT | CASSKGQGNSPLHF
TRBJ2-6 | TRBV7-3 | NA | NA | TGTGCCAGCAGCTTTGGGGCCTCTGGGGCCAACGTCCTGACTTTC | CASSFGASGANVLTF
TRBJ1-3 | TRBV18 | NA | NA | TGTGCCAGCTCACCCGAGGGGCTCAGAACTCTCTCTGGAAACACCATATATTTT | CASSPEGLRTLSGNTIYF
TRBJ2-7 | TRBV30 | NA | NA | TGTGCCTGGAGTGTCTGGGGACGAGGCAGCTCCTACGAGCAGTACTTC | CAWSVWGRGSSYEQYF
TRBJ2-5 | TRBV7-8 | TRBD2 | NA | TGTGCCAGCAGCTTGGGACTAGCGGGGGGGATGTACCAAGAGACCCAGTACTTC | CASSLGLAGGMYQETQYF
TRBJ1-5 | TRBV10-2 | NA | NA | TGCGCCAGCAGTGAGATGGGGTCGAGCAATCAGCCCCAGCATTTT | CASSEMGSSNQPQHF
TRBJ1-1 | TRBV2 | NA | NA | TGTGCCAGCAGTGGGGGAGGAGGGGCCCAAGGGGCTTTCTTT | CASSGGGGAQGAFF